Each of the 11 T cell receptor beta chains below was sequenced from the same sample in a study of early T cells in non-severe SARS-CoV-2 infection. TCRdb redid the calling of the 5' RACE reads with MiXCR, one entry per CDR3 protein. Here the sample spans 55,000 to 70,000 distinct CDR3 sequences, 10% being singletons. Sequenced: whole blood. These receptors were collected from an adult who was a healthcare worker with PCR-confirmed SARS-CoV-2 infection or an uninfected control (not recorded which).

This rearrangement joins TRBV6-2 or TRBV6-3 to TRBJ2-7, with D perhaps matching TRBD2 (5 bases). Germline V gene sequence: CDR1 MNHEY, CDR2 SVGEGT. This CDR3 is 12 amino acids long. Trimming shortened V by 6 bases and J by 4 bases, and 10 bases separated the two germline ends. DNA of the CDR3: TGTGCCAGCAGGGAGGAAAGGTACGAGCAGTACTTC. Translating it yields CASREERYEQYF.

This clonotype was counted at least ten times. The chain couples TRBV20-1 to TRBJ2-1; the match to TRBD2 covers 12 bases. Trimming cost V 6 bases and J 6 bases; bases outside gene matches: 3. CDR1 and CDR2 from the germline V gene are DFQATT and SNEGSKA (reference sequence). This CDR3 comprises 13 residues. The CDR3 DNA follows: TGCAGTGCCCTGACTAGCGGGAGCAATGAGCAGTTCTTC. Its protein product is CSALTSGSNEQFF.

In its sample, this clonotype was seen many times. This sequence joins TRBV20-1 and TRBJ1-1; D is unresolved. V lost 6 bases, J lost 10 bases, and 18 bases lay in between. This CDR3 has 12 residues. CDR1 and CDR2 (germline): DFQATT, SNEGSKA (reference sequence). The CDR3 here is CSALKGEKGAFF. DNA of the CDR3: TGCAGTGCCCTAAAAGGAGAGAAGGGAGCTTTCTTT.

For this clonotype: A much larger clone differs from this one at a single base, so this may be a read error. The rearrangement links TRBV7-9 to TRBJ2-3, with TRBD1 as a possible D gene (6 bases). V was pared by 5 bases and J by 2 bases, with 14 bases between. This CDR3 spans 15 amino acids. The V gene's germline CDR1 is SEHNR and CDR2 FQNEAQ (reference sequence). In DNA, the CDR3 is TGTGCCAGCAGCCGGGCAGGGGACCCCACAGATACGCAGTATTTT. Protein product: CASSRAGDPTDTQYF.

The sample holds a few counts of this clonotype. The chain links TRBV10-3 to TRBJ2-7, with a tentative D call TRBD2 (6 bases). In germline, CDR1 is ENHRY, CDR2 SYGVKD. The V gene lost 7 bases and the J gene lost 3 bases, with 16 bases spanning the gap. The CDR3 consists of 14 residues. The CDR3 DNA follows: TGTGCCATCAAGGAGGCGGGCGGGGTCTACGAGCAGTACTTC. This gives the protein CAIKEAGGVYEQYF.

This clonotype was observed many times. This chain connects TRBV20-1 to TRBJ2-1; TRBD1 matches at 7 bases. V lost 3 bases and J lost 4; bases outside the gene matches: 12. This CDR3 has 16 amino acids. Per the germline V gene, CDR1 is DFQATT and CDR2 is SNEGSKA (reference sequence). CDR3 DNA sequence: TGCAGTGCTAGCCGCGCAGAGGGGGCTAGTTACAATGAGCAGTTCTTC. It yields the protein CSASRAEGASYNEQFF.

The genes are TRBV6-2 or TRBV6-3 and TRBJ1-1, with unresolved D. Deletions cut 2 bases from V and 8 bases from J, with 18 bases between. This CDR3 is built from 15 residues. From germline, CDR1 is MNHEY and CDR2 SVGEGT. The CDR3 here is CASSYGLESSEEAFF. CDR3 nucleotide sequence: TGTGCCAGCAGTTACGGCTTAGAATCATCGGAGGAAGCTTTCTTT.

This clonotype was recorded at least ten times. The rearrangement links TRBV12-3 or TRBV12-4 to TRBJ1-5, with a weak D call TRBD1 (5 bases). This CDR3 is 13 amino acids long. V was shortened by 3 bases and J by 7 bases, with 10 bases between the two germline ends. CDR3 DNA: TGTGCCAGCAGTTTTCGGCAGGGACAGCCCCAGCATTTT. Translated, it gives CASSFRQGQPQHF.

This clonotype was seen ten or more times. CDR3 sequence (DNA): TGTGCCAGCAGCTCCCTAGCGTCCTACAATGAGCAGTTCTTC. It specifies CASSSLASYNEQFF. The V call is TRBV7-2, the J call TRBJ2-1, with a possible D match to TRBD2 (6 bases). V was pared by 4 bases and J by 1 base, with 8 bases between. The length of the CDR3 is 14 residues. CDR1 is SGHTA, CDR2 FQGNSA, per germline.

With regard to this clonotype: A clone one base away is much larger, so this may be a read error. CDR3 loop: CASSPYVGVAYNEQFF. In DNA, the CDR3 is TGTGCCAGCAGCCCATATGTGGGAGTTGCGTACAATGAGCAGTTCTTC. The V call is TRBV7-6, the J call TRBJ2-1; possibly TRBD2 for D (5 bases). This CDR3 region has 16 residues. The germline V gene has CDR1 SGHVS and CDR2 FNYEAQ. V shed 5 bases and J shed 4 bases, with 18 bases lying between them.

This clonotype has a count of ten or more. The chain couples TRBV18 to TRBJ2-2, with 7 positions matching TRBD1. The CDR3 totals 15 residues. V lost 4 bases and J lost 4; bases outside the gene matches: 6. Germline V gives CDR1 KGHSH, CDR2 LQKENI. The CDR3 region is CASSQGAIGTGELFF. The CDR3 nucleotides read TGTGCCAGCTCACAGGGGGCGATTGGCACCGGGGAGCTGTTTTTT. Using reference TRBV18 and TRBJ2-2 for the parts outside the CDR3, the full variable domain is NAGVMQNPRHLVRRRGQEARLRCSPMKGHSHVYWYRQLPEEGLKFMVYLQKENIIDESGMPKERFSAEFPKEGPSILRIQQVVRGDSAAYFCASSQGAIGTGELFFGEGSRLTVL.